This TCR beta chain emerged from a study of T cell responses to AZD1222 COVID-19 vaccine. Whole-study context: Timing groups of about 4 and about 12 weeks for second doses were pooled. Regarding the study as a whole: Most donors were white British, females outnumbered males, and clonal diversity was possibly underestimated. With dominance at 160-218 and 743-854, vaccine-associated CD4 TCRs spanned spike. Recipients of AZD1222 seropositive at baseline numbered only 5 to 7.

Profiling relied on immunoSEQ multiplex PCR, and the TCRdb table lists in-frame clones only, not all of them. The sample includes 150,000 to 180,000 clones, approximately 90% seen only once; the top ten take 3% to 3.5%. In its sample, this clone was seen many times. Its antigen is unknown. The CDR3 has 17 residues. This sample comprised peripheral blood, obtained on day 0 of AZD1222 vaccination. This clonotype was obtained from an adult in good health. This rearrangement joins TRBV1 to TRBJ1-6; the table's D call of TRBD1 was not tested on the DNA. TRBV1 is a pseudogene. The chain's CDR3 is CTSSQLLDRVHNSPLHF. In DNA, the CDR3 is TGCACCAGCAGCCAACTACTGGACAGGGTCCATAATTCACCCCTCCACTTT.